This TCR beta chain was recorded in a study of cytotoxic CD8 clonotypes in ibrutinib-treated CLL. A remark on this clone: Its antigen is unidentified.

The J segment lost 4 bases and the V segment lost 1 base, leaving 17 bases of the junction unmatched. Germline values: CDR1 SGHRS, CDR2 YFSETQ. The CDR3 length is 19 residues. Study results and caveats: Clonality went higher at ibrutinib response and then dropped back toward baseline at progression. Sustained-remission and progressing patients' sampling times differed.

Investigators sourced approximately 2 micrograms of genomic DNA from cryopreserved PBMCs for TCR beta libraries. Assay used: immunoSEQ multiplex PCR; TCRdb lists only in-frame clones, some missing. The sample consists of hundreds of thousands of clones, less than 75% of them appearing once. This receptor was obtained from a human donor with chronic lymphocytic leukemia. The rearrangement joins TRBV5-1 to TRBJ2-3; 8 nucleotides match TRBD1. This specimen was PBMCs, taken after 24 months of ibrutinib treatment. The CDR3 nucleotides are TGCGCCAGCAGCTTGCAGCCCCTCGTCGGACAGGGCTTATCAGATACGCAGTATTTT. It translates to CASSLQPLVGQGLSDTQYF.